The 25 T cell receptor beta chains listed next were all sequenced from one sample in a study of memory CD4+ T cells and cytomegalovirus serostatus. Sequenced by immunoSEQ multiplex PCR; TCRdb stores in-frame clones only, minus some. Counted here are about 64,000 clones, more than 70% occurring once; the ten biggest clones make up nearly 0.9%. The sort gate was single viable CD3+CD4+CD8-CD45RO+ cells for memory CD4+ T cells. The specimen was memory CD4+ T cells from blood. The receptor set was obtained from an adult in good health and CMV-seronegative.

This clone was recorded only once. V is TRBV6-5 and J is TRBJ1-2; possible D gene TRBD1, 5 bases. V shed 5 bases and J shed 4 bases, with 11 bases lying between them. Per germline, CDR1 MNHEY and CDR2 SVGAGI. The CDR3 has 13 amino acids. As DNA, the CDR3 is TGTGCCAGCAGTCCCGGGACCGTCTATGGCTACACCTTC. Protein: CASSPGTVYGYTF.

The CDR3 spells CASSPEGRDTDTQYF. CDR3 DNA: TGTGCCAGCAGCCCAGAGGGCAGGGACACAGATACGCAGTATTTT. The rearrangement links TRBV11-2 to TRBJ2-3; either TRBD1 or TRBD2 may supply D (5 bases each). Germline assignment: CDR1 SGHAT and CDR2 FQNNGV. CDR3 length: 15 amino acids. Trimming removed 5 bases from V and 2 bases from J, with 14 bases in between.

The chain combines TRBV5-1 with TRBJ1-4, with TRBD1 matching 9 bases. Trimming removed 4 bases from V and 0 bases from J; junction bases left unmatched: 13. Per the germline V gene, CDR1 is SGHRS and CDR2 is YFSETQ. The CDR3 contains 19 residues. CDR3 loop: CASSPGQGSPTATNEKLFF. Here the CDR3 DNA reads TGCGCCAGCAGCCCAGGACAGGGGAGCCCTACTGCAACTAATGAAAAACTGTTTTTT.

This chain joins TRBV18 and TRBJ1-3; no definite D call. Looked up from germline, CDR1 is KGHSH and CDR2 is LQKENI. The CDR3 consists of 15 residues. V lost 0 bases and J lost 0, with 6 bases in between. In DNA form, the CDR3 reads TGTGCCAGCTCACCACCCGGGAGCTCTGGAAACACCATATATTTT. Protein sequence: CASSPPGSSGNTIYF.

CDR3 in amino acids: CASSFGLGGGSEAFF. The DNA of the CDR3 is TGTGCCAGCAGCTTCGGGCTCGGGGGGGGTTCTGAAGCTTTCTTT. This rearrangement joins TRBV5-4 to TRBJ1-1; tentative D call: TRBD1 (5 bases). The CDR3 spans 15 residues. The germline gives CDR1 SGHNT, CDR2 YYREEE (reference sequence). V was clipped by 2 bases and J by 6 bases, with 17 bases between them. The whole variable domain, remainder taken from reference TRBV5-4 and TRBJ1-1, is ETGVTQSPTHLIKTRGQQVTLRCSSQSGHNTVSWYQQALGQGPQFIFQYYREEENGRGNFPPRFSGLQFPNYSSELNVNALELDDSALYLCASSFGLGGGSEAFFGQGTRLTVV.

The rearrangement links TRBV5-4 to TRBJ1-2; the match to TRBD1 covers 7 bases. The CDR3 has 16 residues. Germline V gene lookup returns CDR1 SGHNT and CDR2 YYREEE (reference sequence). V dropped 3 bases and J dropped 4; count of bases not matched to a gene: 12. The DNA of the CDR3 is TGTGCCAGCAGCTCCTTGAGACAGGGATCATTCTATGGCTACACCTTC. Protein sequence: CASSSLRQGSFYGYTF.

This clone has more than one count but fewer than ten. The V call is TRBV7-2, the J call TRBJ1-1; D may be TRBD1 (5 bases). V was cut by 2 bases and J by 4 bases, with 5 bases left in between. Germline CDR1 and CDR2: SGHTA and FQGNSA. This CDR3 is built from 12 residues. The CDR3 loop is CASSLRGTEAFF. CDR3 DNA: TGTGCCAGCAGCTTAAGGGGCACTGAAGCTTTCTTT.

The chain uses TRBV5-6 and TRBJ2-6; perhaps TRBD1 as D (6 bases). Trimming cost V 1 base and J 10 bases, with 15 bases left between them. CDR1 and CDR2 from the germline V gene are SGHDT and YYEEEE. This CDR3 spans 15 amino acids. CDR3 in DNA: TGTGCCAGCAGCTTGAAGTCAGGGGTGCTAAACGTCCTGACTTTC. It specifies CASSLKSGVLNVLTF.

In this sample, this clone turned up many times. Germline is not matched at one junction end, which may reflect a read error. This chain joins TRBV6-1 and TRBJ1-1; D is unresolved. Per germline, CDR1 MNHNS and CDR2 SASEGT. The CDR3 consists of 12 residues. The CDR3 nucleotides read TGTGCCAGCAGCAGGTTGAAAACTGAAGCTTTCTTT. Protein sequence: CASSRLKTEAFF.

This clone was counted between two and nine times. The chain recombines TRBV15 with TRBJ1-1; 7 nucleotides align to TRBD1. The germline V gene has CDR1 LNHNV and CDR2 YYDKDF (reference sequence). Trimming took 4 bases from V and 10 from J; bases not matched to a gene: 6. There are 12 residues in the CDR3. CDR3 residues: CATSTGRGLAFF. DNA of the CDR3: TGTGCCACCAGCACCGGAAGGGGGCTAGCTTTCTTT.

The rearrangement links TRBV6-6 to TRBJ1-3; the match to TRBD1 covers 7 bases. CDR3 size: 15 residues. From germline, CDR1 is MNHNY and CDR2 SVGAGI (reference sequence). The V and J ends lost 7 bases and 9 bases, in that order; junction bases with no gene match: 15. The CDR3, as DNA: TGTGCCAGCATCAGCGGACAGGCTCTAACCCCCACCATATATTTT. This encodes CASISGQALTPTIYF.

For the CDR3, the DNA is TGTGCCAGCAGCGGGGGGTTCGGGGCTGAAGCTTTCTTT. It yields the protein CASSGGFGAEAFF. The chain combines TRBV9 with TRBJ1-1; D possibly corresponds to TRBD1 (5 bases). Germline lookup yields CDR1 SGDLS and CDR2 YYNGEE. Trimming pared 3 bases from V and 6 bases from J, leaving 12 bases between. The CDR3 length is 13 residues.

This chain joins TRBV19 and TRBJ1-1, with D maybe TRBD1 (6 bases). Germline V gene lookup returns CDR1 LNHDA and CDR2 SQIVND (reference sequence). The CDR3 extends over 15 amino acids. Trimming removed 4 bases at V and 5 bases at J, with 17 bases between. CDR3: CASSRRGAQRTEAFF. The DNA for the CDR3 is TGTGCCAGTAGTAGGAGGGGGGCGCAGAGAACTGAAGCTTTCTTT.

The chain recombines TRBV2 with TRBJ1-1; 9 nucleotides align to TRBD1. This CDR3 has 14 amino acids. The ends lost 2 bases at V and 4 bases at J; junction bases unmatched: 2. Germline values: CDR1 SNHLY, CDR2 FYNNEI. CDR3 sequence reads: CASSELGQGTEAFF. DNA of the CDR3: TGTGCCAGCAGTGAATTGGGACAGGGCACTGAAGCTTTCTTT.

This clone was seen only once. The chain combines TRBV19 with TRBJ2-2; D unresolved. Looked up from germline, CDR1 is LNHDA and CDR2 is SQIVND (reference sequence). The CDR3 loop spans 14 amino acids. V was cut by 7 bases and J by 0 bases, with 9 bases left in between. Here the CDR3 DNA reads TGTGCCAGTAACCGGCTCGCGAACACCGGGGAGCTGTTTTTT. This gives the protein CASNRLANTGELFF.

V is TRBV2 and J is TRBJ1-4, with TRBD1 as a possible D gene (5 bases). The ends were cut back, 6 bases at V and 5 bases at J, with 13 bases in the middle. This CDR3 has 14 amino acids. Per germline, CDR1 SNHLY and CDR2 FYNNEI. The CDR3 nucleotides read TGTGCCAGCAGCGGGGGGACCCGAAATGAAAAACTGTTTTTT. Translated: CASSGGTRNEKLFF.

The rearrangement uses TRBV18 and TRBJ1-1; possibly TRBD1 for D (6 bases). Trimming pared 6 bases from V and 8 bases from J, leaving 16 bases between. This CDR3 has 13 residues. Germline V gene data show CDR1 as KGHSH and CDR2 as LQKENI. The CDR3 loop reads CASSTSRGEEAFF. The CDR3 nucleotides are TGTGCCAGCTCGACCAGCAGGGGCGAGGAAGCTTTCTTT.

The V gene is TRBV5-8, the J gene TRBJ1-5; no reliable D call. Germline-derived CDR1 and CDR2 are SGHTS and YDEGEE. Trimming took off 1 base at V and 4 bases at J, with 9 bases between the two ends. The CDR3 extends over 14 amino acids. DNA of the CDR3: TGTGCCAGCAGCTTGTCCCCACATAATCAGCCCCAGCATTTT. Translated: CASSLSPHNQPQHF.

This clone came up a few times. The rearrangement links TRBV10-3 to TRBJ1-3; possible D gene TRBD1, 6 bases. Trimming stripped 3 bases from V and 0 bases from J, with 9 bases between. Germline CDR1 ENHRY, CDR2 SYGVKD. The CDR3 is made up of 15 amino acids. The CDR3 DNA is TGTGCCATCAGTGAAGGGGGGACCTCTGGAAACACCATATATTTT. Translation gives CAISEGGTSGNTIYF.

The V and J genes are TRBV11-2 and TRBJ2-1; D is uncertain. Per germline, CDR1 SGHAT and CDR2 FQNNGV. This CDR3 spans 11 amino acids. V was shortened by 4 bases and J by 11 bases, with 9 bases between the two germline ends. CDR3 DNA sequence: TGTGCCAGCAGCTCCGACTTGAAGCAGTTCTTC. Translation gives CASSSDLKQFF.

This sequence joins TRBV7-9 and TRBJ2-6; D remains ambiguous. The CDR3 length is 15 residues. Germline assignment: CDR1 SEHNR and CDR2 FQNEAQ (reference sequence). V was shortened by 5 bases and J by 0 bases, with 8 bases between the two germline ends. CDR3 sequence (DNA): TGTGCCAGCAGCCCTATTACCTCTGGGGCCAACGTCCTGACTTTC. It specifies CASSPITSGANVLTF. The full variable domain, with the rest looked up from reference TRBV7-9 and TRBJ2-6, is DTGVSQNPRHKITKRGQNVTFRCDPISEHNRLYWYRQTLGQGPEFLTYFQNEAQLEKSRLLSDRFSAERPKGSFSTLEIQRTEQGDSAMYLCASSPITSGANVLTFGAGSRLTVL.

The V call is TRBV5-1, the J call TRBJ2-5; 12 nucleotides line up with TRBD2. Germline V CDR1 and CDR2: SGHRS, YFSETQ. The J segment lost 4 bases and the V segment lost 0 bases, leaving 4 bases of the junction unmatched. This CDR3 is built from 16 residues. The CDR3 DNA reads as TGCGCCAGCAGCTTGGCCCCTAGCGGGGGGGTAGAGACCCAGTACTTC. As protein: CASSLAPSGGVETQYF.

The chain recombines TRBV5-1 with TRBJ2-2, with 16 nucleotides matching TRBD2. The length of the CDR3 is 20 residues. In germline, CDR1 is SGHRS, CDR2 YFSETQ. The J segment lost 2 bases and the V segment lost 4 bases, leaving 11 bases of the junction unmatched. The CDR3, as DNA: TGCGCCAGCAGCCCATGGGGACTAGCGGGAGGGGGAATCAACACCGGGGAGCTGTTTTTT. Protein product: CASSPWGLAGGGINTGELFF.

The DNA for the CDR3 is TGTGCCAGCAGCGTAGGGGGCAGTAGCACAGATACGCAGTATTTT. It encodes CASSVGGSSTDTQYF. The chain joins TRBV9 to TRBJ2-3; maybe TRBD1 (5 bases). There are 15 residues in the CDR3. From germline, CDR1 is SGDLS and CDR2 YYNGEE. With 0 bases removed from V and 0 bases from J, the gap between germline ends came to 8 bases.

J is TRBJ1-1 and V is TRBV5-6, with D unresolved. CDR1 and CDR2 (germline): SGHDT, YYEEEE. This CDR3 contains 13 residues. Trimming stripped 0 bases from V and 3 bases from J, with 6 bases between. The CDR3 DNA is TGTGCCAGCAGCTTGGAGCAGTACACTGAAGCTTTCTTT. It codes for CASSLEQYTEAFF.